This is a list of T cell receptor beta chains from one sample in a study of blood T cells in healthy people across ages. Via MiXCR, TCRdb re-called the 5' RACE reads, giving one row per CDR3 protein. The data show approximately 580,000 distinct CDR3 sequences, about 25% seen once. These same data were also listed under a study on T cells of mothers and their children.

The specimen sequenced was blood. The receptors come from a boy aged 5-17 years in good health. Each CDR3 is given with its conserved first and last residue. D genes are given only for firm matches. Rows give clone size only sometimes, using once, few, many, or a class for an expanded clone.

DNA: TGTGCCAGCAGTGAATTTACAGCGGCGAACACCGGGGAGCTGTTTTTT
CDR3: CASSEFTAANTGELFF
J: TRBJ2-2
size: few
D: NA
V: TRBV6-1

DNA: TGTGCCAGCAGCGACGGACTAGCGGGGGGCCAAGAGACCCAGTACTTC
CDR3: CASSDGLAGGQETQYF
J: TRBJ2-5
size: NA
D: TRBD2
V: TRBV14

DNA: TGTGCCAGCAGTTTAGTGTGGACAGGGTCTCATGAGCAGTACTTC
CDR3: CASSLVWTGSHEQYF
J: TRBJ2-7
size: NA
D: TRBD1
V: TRBV28

DNA: TGCAGTGCTAGACCCCTGGACCAGCTTTACAATGAGCAGTTCTTC
CDR3: CSARPLDQLYNEQFF
J: TRBJ2-1
size: once
D: NA
V: TRBV20-1

DNA: TGTGCCAGCAGCTTGGGATCGAGCTCTGGGGCCAACGTCCTGACTTTC
CDR3: CASSLGSSSGANVLTF
J: TRBJ2-6
size: NA
D: NA
V: TRBV5-6

DNA: TGTGCCAGCAGTCCAGAACCACGGGAAGGTGGAGAGACCCAGTACTTC
CDR3: CASSPEPREGGETQYF
J: TRBJ2-5
size: NA
D: NA
V: TRBV27

DNA: TGTGCCAGCAGTTTAAGGCTTGAAAAACTGTTTTTT
CDR3: CASSLRLEKLFF
J: TRBJ1-4
size: NA
D: NA
V: TRBV12-3/TRBV12-4

DNA: TGTGCCACCAGGGCCGGGGGGACTCCTTCCTACGAGCAGTACTTC
CDR3: CATRAGGTPSYEQYF
J: TRBJ2-7
size: NA
D: TRBD2
V: TRBV15

DNA: TGTGCCAGCAGCTTTGGTACAACTAATGAAAAACTGTTTTTT
CDR3: CASSFGTTNEKLFF
J: TRBJ1-4
size: NA
D: NA
V: TRBV7-9

DNA: TGTGCCAGCAGCTTAATCTACAGGGTGGGGCCGCCGGATGGCTACACCTTC
CDR3: CASSLIYRVGPPDGYTF
J: TRBJ1-2
size: NA
D: NA
V: TRBV7-2

DNA: TGTGCCAGCAGCTTCTCGGAGAATACGCAGTATTTT
CDR3: CASSFSENTQYF
J: TRBJ2-3
size: NA
D: NA
V: TRBV5-5

DNA: TGTGCCAGCAGTATCGTCCCGGGACAGGCCCAAGAGACCCAGTACTTC
CDR3: CASSIVPGQAQETQYF
J: TRBJ2-5
size: many
D: TRBD1
V: TRBV7-8

DNA: TGTGCCTGGACAGATCGCAATGAGCAGTTCTTC
CDR3: CAWTDRNEQFF
J: TRBJ2-1
size: NA
D: NA
V: TRBV30

DNA: TGTGCCAGCATCCCAGGAGTAGCTGGTAAAGAGTTCTTC
CDR3: CASIPGVAGKEFF
J: TRBJ2-1
size: NA
D: NA
V: TRBV6-2/TRBV6-3

DNA: TGTGCCAGCAGCGGGGCCCGGGACAGTCGAGATGGCTACACCTTC
CDR3: CASSGARDSRDGYTF
J: TRBJ1-2
size: NA
D: TRBD1
V: TRBV7-2

DNA: TGCAGCGCCCTTGAGATGGGACAGGGTAGATATGGCTACACCTTC
CDR3: CSALEMGQGRYGYTF
J: TRBJ1-2
size: many
D: TRBD1
V: TRBV29-1

DNA: TGTGCCAGCACCGTCGACAGCGGTAATTCACCCCTCCACTTT
CDR3: CASTVDSGNSPLHF
J: TRBJ1-6
size: NA
D: NA
V: TRBV9

DNA: TGCAGTGCCCGCCCCGGGACAGGGGGGTGGTCGACTGAAGCTTTCTTT
CDR3: CSARPGTGGWSTEAFF
J: TRBJ1-1
size: few
D: TRBD1
V: TRBV20-1

DNA: TGTGCCAGCAGTTTTAAGAGGCCGACCCAGCAGTACTTC
CDR3: CASSFKRPTQQYF
J: TRBJ2-7
size: NA
D: NA
V: TRBV12-3/TRBV12-4

DNA: TGTGCCAGCAGCCCGGCTAGCGCTGAGACCCAGTACTTC
CDR3: CASSPASAETQYF
J: TRBJ2-5
size: few
D: NA
V: TRBV9

DNA: TGTGCCAGCATAGGGGCGGCCTACAATGAGCAGTTCTTC
CDR3: CASIGAAYNEQFF
J: TRBJ2-1
size: NA
D: NA
V: TRBV6-6

DNA: TGCAGCGTTGTGACAGCAGGAACCTACGAGCAGTACTTC
CDR3: CSVVTAGTYEQYF
J: TRBJ2-7
size: NA
D: NA
V: TRBV29-1

DNA: TGTGCCAGCAGCTCCAGACAGTTCTTCGCCTACAATGAGCAGTTCTTC
CDR3: CASSSRQFFAYNEQFF
J: TRBJ2-1
size: few
D: NA
V: TRBV27

DNA: TGTGCCAGCAGTCAGAAGGGGGTGGCGGAGACCCAGTACTTC
CDR3: CASSQKGVAETQYF
J: TRBJ2-5
size: few
D: NA
V: TRBV27

DNA: TGTGCCAGCAGTTATTTGGACAAGAAAGAAAAACTGTTTTTT
CDR3: CASSYLDKKEKLFF
J: TRBJ1-4
size: few
D: NA
V: TRBV12-3/TRBV12-4

DNA: TGTGCCAGCAGTCTCGAAGGGGACAGCCTAGCTAAGCCAACTACCTATGGCTACACCTTC
CDR3: CASSLEGDSLAKPTTYGYTF
J: TRBJ1-2
size: few
D: TRBD1
V: TRBV6-5

DNA: TGTGCCAGCAGTTTATCTTGGTGGCCTAGCGGGCTTCCAGCCTACAATGAGCAGTTCTTC
CDR3: CASSLSWWPSGLPAYNEQFF
J: TRBJ2-1
size: NA
D: TRBD2
V: TRBV27

DNA: TGTGCCTCAGCCCCACCCAATAGCGGAAGAGCCCGCAATGAGCAGTTCTTC
CDR3: CASAPPNSGRARNEQFF
J: TRBJ2-1
size: NA
D: NA
V: TRBV28

DNA: TGTGCCAGCAGTTGGCAGGGCGGCGGCTACGAGCAGTACTTC
CDR3: CASSWQGGGYEQYF
J: TRBJ2-7
size: few
D: NA
V: TRBV28

DNA: TGTGCCAGTAGCGTATCGGGGGTAGGAGAGCAGTACTTC
CDR3: CASSVSGVGEQYF
J: TRBJ2-7
size: once
D: NA
V: TRBV19

DNA: TGCAGTGCTATTGACAGGGGTGCGGGTAATGAAAAACTGTTTTTT
CDR3: CSAIDRGAGNEKLFF
J: TRBJ1-4
size: many
D: TRBD1
V: TRBV20-1

DNA: TGTGCCAGCAGAGATACGGGACTAGCGGGAGGGGAGCAGTACTTC
CDR3: CASRDTGLAGGEQYF
J: TRBJ2-7
size: few
D: TRBD2
V: TRBV28

DNA: TGCGCCAGCAGCCAAGATGACAGGGGCTACTATGGCTACACCTTC
CDR3: CASSQDDRGYYGYTF
J: TRBJ1-2
size: NA
D: TRBD1
V: TRBV4-3

DNA: TGTGCCAGCAGCTTAGGAGGAACGGTGAACTATGGCTACACCTTC
CDR3: CASSLGGTVNYGYTF
J: TRBJ1-2
size: few
D: NA
V: TRBV7-9

DNA: TGTGCCAGCAGCTCCCGGACTAGCGGGAGCGACGAGCAGTACTTC
CDR3: CASSSRTSGSDEQYF
J: TRBJ2-7
size: few
D: TRBD2
V: TRBV7-9

DNA: TGTGCCAGCAGTTCCCAGGGGCCCCCAGATACGCAGTATTTT
CDR3: CASSSQGPPDTQYF
J: TRBJ2-3
size: few
D: NA
V: TRBV6-2/TRBV6-3

DNA: TGTGCCAGCAGCTTAGTGCTTGCAGGTGAGCAGTTCTTC
CDR3: CASSLVLAGEQFF
J: TRBJ2-1
size: NA
D: NA
V: TRBV13

DNA: TGTGCCAGCAGCGCAAAGGGGCTGCCTAATGAAAAACTGTTTTTT
CDR3: CASSAKGLPNEKLFF
J: TRBJ1-4
size: few
D: NA
V: TRBV11-2

DNA: TGCAGCGTTGAATCGGGTCCCACTGAAGCTTTCTTT
CDR3: CSVESGPTEAFF
J: TRBJ1-1
size: NA
D: NA
V: TRBV29-1

DNA: TGCGCCAGCAGCTTGGCCCCCGGGCTAGCGGGAGGTAATGAGCAGTTCTTC
CDR3: CASSLAPGLAGGNEQFF
J: TRBJ2-1
size: few
D: TRBD2
V: TRBV5-1

DNA: TGTGCCAGCAGTCGACAGTTAGGAGAGACCCAGTACTTC
CDR3: CASSRQLGETQYF
J: TRBJ2-5
size: NA
D: NA
V: TRBV6-2/TRBV6-3

DNA: TGTGCCAGCAGCTTAGTTCGGGACAGGGCCCGGGAGACCCAGTACTTC
CDR3: CASSLVRDRARETQYF
J: TRBJ2-5
size: NA
D: TRBD1
V: TRBV7-8

DNA: TGCAGCCGGTTGGGACTAGCGGGACCGGATACGCAGTATTTT
CDR3: CSRLGLAGPDTQYF
J: TRBJ2-3
size: NA
D: TRBD2
V: TRBV20-1

DNA: TGTGCCAGCGGGGGGACGAGAACTGAAGCTTTCTTT
CDR3: CASGGTRTEAFF
J: TRBJ1-1
size: NA
D: NA
V: TRBV6-6

DNA: TGTGCCAGCAGCTTAACAGGGGATCAGCCCCAGCATTTT
CDR3: CASSLTGDQPQHF
J: TRBJ1-5
size: NA
D: TRBD1
V: TRBV7-2

DNA: TGTGCCAGCAGCAGGGACGGTTTAACTAATGAAAACCTGTTTTTT
CDR3: CASSRDGLTNENLFF
J: TRBJ1-4
size: NA
D: NA
V: TRBV7-6

DNA: TGTGCCAGCTGGGGTTGGGGGAAGAACACCGGGGAGCTGTTTTTT
CDR3: CASWGWGKNTGELFF
J: TRBJ2-2
size: NA
D: NA
V: TRBV11-2

DNA: TGCGCCAGCAGCCAAGATCAGAAGGGAGGGAGTTACGAGCAGTACTTC
CDR3: CASSQDQKGGSYEQYF
J: TRBJ2-7
size: NA
D: TRBD2
V: TRBV4-3

DNA: TGCAGTGCTAGAGATCCGGCTAGCTATTTCTACGAGCAGTACTTC
CDR3: CSARDPASYFYEQYF
J: TRBJ2-7
size: few
D: NA
V: TRBV20-1

DNA: TGTGCCAGCAGTTTGGGCGAGTCCTCCACAGATACGCAGTATTTT
CDR3: CASSLGESSTDTQYF
J: TRBJ2-3
size: NA
D: NA
V: TRBV28

DNA: TGTGCCAGCAGCTTGGGGGCGACTCCCTCGGAAGAGACCCAGTACTTC
CDR3: CASSLGATPSEETQYF
J: TRBJ2-5
size: many
D: NA
V: TRBV5-5

DNA: TGTGCCAGTAGTTACTCGACAGGGGATGGTCAGCCCCAGCATTTT
CDR3: CASSYSTGDGQPQHF
J: TRBJ1-5
size: few
D: TRBD1
V: TRBV19